This T cell receptor (beta chain) was retrieved from a study of CD8 T cells in ankylosing spondylitis. TCRdb recomputed calls from the 5' RACE reads with MiXCR, one row per CDR3 protein. This table has 100,000 to 150,000 distinct CDR3 sequences, roughly 18% appearing once. Findings and limits, study-wide: Blood of patients with ankylosing spondylitis appeared to be characterized by a TCR beta motif of eight or nine highly homologous variants.

In the case of this clonotype: Its cognate antigen is unknown.

The clonotype was recovered from a male donor with ankylosing spondylitis. Sequencing input: blood, either unsorted or a sorted T cell fraction (not recorded which).

DNA of the CDR3: TGTGCCAGCAGCACGCGGACTGGTACGAATCATTACGAGCAGTACTTC. Translated: CASSTRTGTNHYEQYF. This chain connects TRBV4-2 to TRBJ2-7, with D perhaps matching TRBD2 (5 bases). The CDR3 totals 16 residues. Trimming removed 5 bases at V and 4 bases at J, with 21 bases between. CDR1 and CDR2 from the germline V gene are LGHNA and YNFKEQ.